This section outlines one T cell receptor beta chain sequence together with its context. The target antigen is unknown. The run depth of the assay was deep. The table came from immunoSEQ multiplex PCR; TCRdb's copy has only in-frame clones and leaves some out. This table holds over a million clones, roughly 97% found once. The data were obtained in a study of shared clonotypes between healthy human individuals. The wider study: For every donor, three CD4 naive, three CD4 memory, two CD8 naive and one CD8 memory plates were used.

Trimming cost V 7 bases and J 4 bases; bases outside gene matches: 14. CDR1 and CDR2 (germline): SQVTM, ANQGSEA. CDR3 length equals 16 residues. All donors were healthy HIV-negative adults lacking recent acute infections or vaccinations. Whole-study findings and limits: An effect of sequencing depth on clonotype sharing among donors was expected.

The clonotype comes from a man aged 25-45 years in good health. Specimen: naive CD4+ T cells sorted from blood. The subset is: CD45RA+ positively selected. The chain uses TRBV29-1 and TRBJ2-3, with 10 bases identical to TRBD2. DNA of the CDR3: TGCAGCGCCGTACCTAGACTAGCGGGTATGGCAGATACGCAGTATTTT. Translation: CSAVPRLAGMADTQYF.